The source of this T cell receptor (beta chain) is a study of CXCR3-negative and CXCR3-positive naive CD8 T cells. Study results and limitations: CXCR3-expressing naive cells carried TRB CDR3s more hydrophobic than those of CXCR3-negative naive cells.

Of note for this clonotype: What it recognizes is unknown.

With some 310,000 cells each, the CD8+ T cell subsets were individually sorted in triplicate. Among CD8+ T cells, naive ones were CD45RO-CCR7+CD27+CD95-. In preparing the TRB cDNA libraries, 5' RACE with UMI labels was used. TCRdb reprocessed the 5' RACE reads and keeps a single row for each CDR3 protein, giving no DNA. This sample lists about 56,000 distinct CDR3 sequences; its ten largest clones have about 0.84%. The specimen was naive CXCR3+ CD8+ T cells from blood. Subset of the sample: CD45RO-CCR7+CD27+CD95- naive CD8+ T cells expressing CXCR3 (TNR3+). This TCR was sampled from a human donor in good health. Some clones in this sample may be carry-over from other donors' samples.

The CDR3: CASSQGEGQPQHF. The rearrangement links TRBV4-3 to TRBJ1-5; no DNA is available, so the TRBD1 call from TCRdb remains unchecked. The CDR3 covers 13 residues. The germline V gene encodes CDR1 LGHNA and CDR2 YSLEER.